This T cell receptor beta chain was observed in a study of T cells expressing NK-cell markers (dated by TCRdb to 2020 to 2022). Notes on the research overall: In sorted CD3+CD56+NKG2C+, CD3+CD56+NKG2C- and CD3+CD56-NKG2C+ T-cell subsets from several donors, TCR beta-chain repertoires were profiled. Among the eight sequenced donors, seven were HCMV-seropositive and one was HCMV-seronegative. Randomly selected healthy volunteers, three men and five women, were used as the eight sequenced donors. The libraries were sequenced on Illumina HiSeq 2000/2500, MiSeq or NextSeq, producing 2 x 150 bp reads. The investigation overall reported the following: In a handful of donors, the dominant CD3+CD56+NKG2C+ clonotypes were found to rank among the top 10 CD8+ clonotypes and to make up about 1.0-7.5% of CD8+ T cells. Those dominant clonotypes were again the most abundant among CD3+CD56-NKG2C+ cells in four donors, at about 25-65%. Whether the expanded NKG2C-expressing T cell clones were specific for HCMV antigens was left unclear.

HCMV-specific IgG was detected in serum with a commercial ELISA kit to determine HCMV serostatus. Ficoll density gradient centrifugation was used to isolate peripheral blood mononuclear cells from blood. Its CDR3 holds 15 amino acids, cysteine through phenylalanine. No DNA is listed. From the germline V gene, CDR1 is KGHSH and CDR2 is LQKENI. TCRdb lists the instrument as Illumina HiSeq 2000. The TCR beta cDNA libraries were made using 5'RACE template switching, a step that added both a universal primer site and unique molecular identifiers. cDNA synthesis was primed from the TCR beta constant segment, followed by two successive PCR amplification steps. The published analysis was carried out like this. MIGEC was used to demultiplex reads and group reads by UMI, and MiTCR was used to assemble and quantify clonotypes. To exclude erroneous sequences, any TCR cDNA sequence not supported by at least two reads was discarded. Downstream repertoire analysis used the tcR package, and clonotypes were matched across fractions by CDR3 nucleotide sequence plus V segment. VDJmatch was used to annotate antigen specificity against VDJdb, with one amino acid substitution in CDR3 allowed. Each CDR3 protein sequence appears as one entry after TCRdb reprocessed the reads, and no DNA is included. V and J calls and clone size were set by TCRdb, not the authors. The sample's table lists a count of about 260,000 distinct CDR3 sequences. Jointly, the top ten make up roughly 4.2% of the sample.

To note about this clonotype: Its recognized antigen is unknown.

The material sequenced was blood T cells: a sorted CD56 or NKG2C T cell subset, CD4+ or CD8+ T cells, or bulk PBMC T cells (not recorded which). The chain joins TRBV18 to TRBJ2-6; TCRdb selects TRBD1, and the lack of DNA leaves this call unchecked. The TCR comes from a woman aged 18 to 75 in good health. The CDR3: CASSPLSGQSNVLTF.